This TCR beta chain was sequenced in a study of identical twins. Study-wide results and limits: The study drew conclusions from cross-sectional statistical analysis, not from following the same donors.

This clonotype was counted ten times or more. Its target is unknown. Trimming stripped 0 bases from V and 8 bases from J, with 8 bases between. This CDR3 has 13 residues. Germline CDR1 is SGHKS and CDR2 is YYEKEE (reference sequence). The donor group consisted entirely of healthy Caucasians. The authors used template switching to add a universal primer site and gave cDNA unique molecular identifiers. TCRdb analysed the 5' RACE reads with MiXCR anew, one entry per CDR3 protein. The sample has roughly 150,000 distinct CDR3 sequences, approximately 4% seen once. Source material: memory T cells sorted from blood. The source of this sequence is a man younger than 35 in good health. This chain connects TRBV5-5 to TRBJ1-4; no firm D call. As DNA, the CDR3 is TGTGCCAGCAGCTTGGCCATGCAGGAAAAACTGTTTTTT. Protein: CASSLAMQEKLFF.